These 26 T cell receptor beta chains were sequenced from one sample in a study of T-cell reconstitution after alpha-beta-depleted transplantation in children. Unique molecular identifiers featured in how the TCRbeta library was prepared. TCRdb analysed the PCR reads with MiXCR anew, one entry per CDR3 protein. This sample has roughly 300,000 distinct CDR3 sequences, with around 9.6% found just once. The starting material was PBMCs from the stem cell graft donor, obtained from the stem cell graft. The receptors here all came from a human donor who donated a stem cell graft to a child with SCID.

This clonotype was observed at least ten times. The J gene is TRBJ2-1, the V gene TRBV19; D is possibly TRBD1 (6 bases). The CDR3 consists of 13 residues. Germline V gene sequence: CDR1 LNHDA, CDR2 SQIVND (reference sequence). With 6 bases removed from V and 7 bases from J, the gap between germline ends came to 13 bases. CDR3 loop: CASSLQGWNEQFF. The CDR3 coding sequence is TGTGCCAGTAGCCTACAGGGTTGGAATGAGCAGTTCTTC.

The chain joins TRBV7-9 to TRBJ1-2; 9 nucleotides agree with TRBD1. Germline V gene lookup returns CDR1 SEHNR and CDR2 FQNEAQ (reference sequence). The V and J ends lost 5 bases and 2 bases, in that order; junction bases with no gene match: 6. The CDR3 runs 15 residues. The CDR3 reads CASSQGTGSNYGYTF. For the CDR3, the DNA is TGTGCCAGCAGCCAAGGGACAGGGTCGAACTATGGCTACACCTTC. The variable domain in full, completed from reference TRBV7-9 and TRBJ1-2, reads DTGVSQNPRHKITKRGQNVTFRCDPISEHNRLYWYRQTLGQGPEFLTYFQNEAQLEKSRLLSDRFSAERPKGSFSTLEIQRTEQGDSAMYLCASSQGTGSNYGYTFGSGTRLTVV.

The V gene is TRBV6-5, the J gene TRBJ1-3; 7 bases match TRBD1. V was pared by 6 bases and J by 0 bases, with 5 bases of the junction left unmatched. Germline values: CDR1 MNHEY, CDR2 SVGAGI. This CDR3 has 15 residues. This chain's CDR3 is CASRPDRDSGNTIYF. DNA of the CDR3: TGTGCCAGCAGGCCCGACAGGGACTCTGGAAACACCATATATTTT.

The V call is TRBV12-3 or TRBV12-4, the J call TRBJ2-2, with 10 bases matching TRBD2. The CDR3 contains 15 residues. The V and J ends lost 8 bases and 4 bases, in that order; junction bases with no gene match: 7. Written as DNA, the CDR3 is TGTGCCAGCGAGTTAGCGGGGGGTTTCACCGGGGAGCTGTTTTTT. This encodes CASELAGGFTGELFF.

This clonotype was picked up a small number of times. The chain has TRBV3-1 and TRBJ2-1, with 9 nucleotides matching TRBD1. V lost 4 bases to trimming and J lost 6 bases; unmatched junction nucleotides: 16. The CDR3 has 18 residues. CDR1 is LGHDT and CDR2 is YNNKEL in the germline V gene (reference sequence). CDR3 DNA: TGTGCCAGCAGCCTCCATATACAGACAGGGGGGATAGGCAATGAGCAGTTCTTC. Amino acids: CASSLHIQTGGIGNEQFF.

This clonotype has a handful of counts. V usage is TRBV15 and J usage is TRBJ2-1, with a tentative D call TRBD2 (6 bases). V gave up 3 bases and J gave up 2 bases, with 8 bases separating them. This CDR3 is built from 14 residues. Germline-derived CDR1 and CDR2 are LNHNV and YYDKDF (reference sequence). For the CDR3, the DNA is TGTGCCACCAGCAGGGCGGGGACCTACAATGAGCAGTTCTTC. This gives the protein CATSRAGTYNEQFF.

This chain connects TRBV3-1 to TRBJ2-7; no firm D call. Germline V gene lookup returns CDR1 LGHDT and CDR2 YNNKEL (reference sequence). The CDR3 is 13 residues long. With 5 bases removed from V and 2 bases from J, the gap between germline ends came to 10 bases. CDR3: CASSKGATYEQYF. The CDR3, as DNA: TGTGCCAGCAGCAAAGGTGCCACCTACGAGCAGTACTTC.

This clonotype was seen repeatedly, ten times or more. This sequence joins TRBV6-2 or TRBV6-3 and TRBJ1-1; no reliable D call. Germline V gene data show CDR1 as MNHEY and CDR2 as SVGEGT. V was cut by 2 bases and J by 1 base, with 8 bases left in between. This CDR3 is built from 14 residues. The DNA for the CDR3 is TGTGCCAGCAGTTACACGTCCGGGAACACTGAAGCTTTCTTT. Translation: CASSYTSGNTEAFF.

This clonotype was counted between two and nine times. This rearrangement joins TRBV29-1 to TRBJ2-1; no definite D call. V gave up 1 base and J gave up 6 bases, with 7 bases separating them. The length of the CDR3 is 12 residues. Germline V lookup: CDR1 SQVTM, CDR2 ANQGSEA. The CDR3 here is CSVEVVSNEQFF. The DNA of the CDR3 is TGCAGCGTTGAAGTAGTAAGCAATGAGCAGTTCTTC.

This clonotype was seen repeatedly, ten times or more. V gene TRBV4-1 combines with J gene TRBJ2-7, with 8 positions matching TRBD1. Germline-derived CDR1 and CDR2 are MGHRA and YSYEKL. Unmatched junction bases numbered 3, after V lost 1 base and J lost 7 bases. The CDR3 totals 13 residues. CDR3 in DNA: TGCGCCAGCAGCCAAGGGACAGGGTATGAGCAGTACTTC. Its translation: CASSQGTGYEQYF.

The chain recombines TRBV6-2 or TRBV6-3 with TRBJ2-2; D not resolved. The CDR3 sequence is 13 residues long. The ends were cut back, 5 bases at V and 6 bases at J, with 10 bases in the middle. CDR1 is MNHEY, CDR2 SVGEGT, per germline. CDR3 region: CASSQYPAGELFF. For the CDR3, the DNA is TGTGCCAGCAGTCAGTATCCGGCCGGGGAGCTGTTTTTT.

This clonotype appeared many times. The J gene is TRBJ2-1, the V gene TRBV12-3 or TRBV12-4, with TRBD2 matching over 8 bases. The CDR3 extends over 17 amino acids. Trimming took 3 bases from V and 6 from J; bases not matched to a gene: 13. CDR3: CASSFSPGTRGRNEQFF. The CDR3 DNA follows: TGTGCCAGCAGTTTCTCCCCCGGGACTAGGGGCCGCAATGAGCAGTTCTTC.

The V call is TRBV11-2, the J call TRBJ2-2; the match to TRBD2 covers 14 bases. With 5 bases clipped from V and 0 bases from J, the junction kept 11 bases outside the gene matches. The CDR3 spans 20 residues. Germline loops: CDR1 SGHAT, CDR2 FQNNGV. CDR3: CASSPLPMGLAGANTGELFF. CDR3 nucleotides: TGTGCCAGCAGCCCCCTCCCGATGGGACTAGCGGGGGCGAACACCGGGGAGCTGTTTTTT.

This clonotype has ten or more counts. The rearrangement uses TRBV10-3 and TRBJ1-6; TRBD1 might be the D (6 bases). CDR1 ENHRY and CDR2 SYGVKD come from the germline V gene. Trimming removed 2 bases at V and 8 bases at J, with 13 bases between. This CDR3 is built from 15 residues. CDR3 sequence: CAISEEWGRDSPLHF. The CDR3 DNA is TGTGCCATCAGTGAGGAATGGGGGCGCGATTCACCCCTCCACTTT.

This sequence joins TRBV5-1 and TRBJ1-1, with D perhaps matching TRBD1 (6 bases). The CDR3 is made up of 15 amino acids. V shed 3 bases and J shed 0 bases, with 12 bases lying between them. Germline V gene data show CDR1 as SGHRS and CDR2 as YFSETQ. DNA for the CDR3: TGCGCCAGCAGCTCACGGACAGACCTGAACACTGAAGCTTTCTTT. Its protein product is CASSSRTDLNTEAFF. The complete variable domain, with remaining parts taken from reference TRBV5-1 and TRBJ1-1, reads KAGVTQTPRYLIKTRGQQVTLSCSPISGHRSVSWYQQTPGQGLQFLFEYFSETQRNKGNFPGRFSGRQFSNSRSEMNVSTLELGDSALYLCASSSRTDLNTEAFFGQGTRLTVV.

J is TRBJ1-4 and V is TRBV7-9; 7 bases are shared with TRBD1. Germline CDR1 and CDR2: SEHNR and FQNEAQ (reference sequence). Trimming took 4 bases from V and 2 from J; bases not matched to a gene: 4. CDR3 length equals 15 residues. CDR3 coding DNA: TGTGCCAGCAGCTCGCAACAGGGGACTAATGAAAAACTGTTTTTT. This sequence encodes CASSSQQGTNEKLFF. Combining the CDR3 with reference TRBV7-9 and TRBJ1-4 gives the whole variable domain DTGVSQNPRHKITKRGQNVTFRCDPISEHNRLYWYRQTLGQGPEFLTYFQNEAQLEKSRLLSDRFSAERPKGSFSTLEIQRTEQGDSAMYLCASSSQQGTNEKLFFGSGTQLSVL.

This clonotype showed up just a few times. V and J are TRBV7-6 and TRBJ1-3; no clear D. Looked up from germline, CDR1 is SGHVS and CDR2 is FNYEAQ. Trimming took 0 bases from V and 1 from J, leaving 7 bases between them. The CDR3 runs 15 residues. CDR3 nucleotides: TGTGCCAGCAGCTTAGCGAGAGGTTCTGGAAACACCATATATTTT. It encodes CASSLARGSGNTIYF.

The chain couples TRBV20-1 to TRBJ2-5; D is possibly TRBD1 (8 bases). Between the trimmed V and J ends, which lost 3 bases and 4 bases, there was a span of 12 bases. This CDR3 contains 13 residues. Germline lookup yields CDR1 DFQATT and CDR2 SNEGSKA (reference sequence). This CDR3 reads CSASTGGVETQYF. The CDR3 DNA reads TGCAGTGCTAGCACAGGGGGGGTAGAGACCCAGTACTTC.

The rearrangement links TRBV7-3 to TRBJ2-5; 10 nucleotides line up with TRBD2. CDR1 is SGHTA, CDR2 FQGTGA, per germline. The CDR3 loop spans 19 amino acids. V shed 6 bases and J 5 bases; nucleotides not matched to a gene: 21. The CDR3 nucleotides read TGTGCCAGCAGACTAGGAGTAGCGGGGGGAAGTAGCCCAACTGAGACCCAGTACTTC. Translated: CASRLGVAGGSSPTETQYF.

V and J are TRBV7-2 and TRBJ2-1; possibly TRBD1 or TRBD2 for D (5 bases each). Trimming cost V 1 base and J 8 bases, with 12 bases left between them. Germline loops: CDR1 SGHTA, CDR2 FQGNSA. The CDR3 length is 14 residues. CDR3 sequence: CASSLGLRGDEQFF. The CDR3 nucleotides read TGTGCCAGCAGCTTAGGACTTAGAGGGGATGAGCAGTTCTTC.

This clonotype was recorded many times. The chain combines TRBV14 with TRBJ1-1; 10 nucleotides line up with TRBD1. After removal of 0 bases from V and 7 bases from J, the junction contained 8 bases not matched to a gene. The CDR3 is made up of 16 amino acids. Germline values: CDR1 SGHDN, CDR2 FVKESK. The CDR3 sequence: CASSQDLRTGGFEAFF. CDR3 nucleotide sequence: TGTGCCAGCAGCCAAGATCTCAGGACAGGGGGATTTGAAGCTTTCTTT. Full variable domain (missing parts from reference TRBV14 and TRBJ1-1): EAGVTQFPSHSVIEKGQTVTLRCDPISGHDNLYWYRRVMGKEIKFLLHFVKESKQDESGMPNNRFLAERTGGTYSTLKVQPAELEDSGVYFCASSQDLRTGGFEAFFGQGTRLTVV.

This clonotype was counted between two and nine times. The CDR3 is CASSTGGTNEKLFF. As DNA, the CDR3 is TGTGCCAGCAGTACAGGGGGCACTAATGAAAAACTGTTTTTT. The chain couples TRBV12-3 or TRBV12-4 to TRBJ1-4, with TRBD1 identical over 9 bases. J lost 2 bases, V lost 5 bases, and 0 bases had no gene match. This CDR3 contains 14 residues.

This clonotype came up a few times. This chain links TRBV20-1 with TRBJ2-6; perhaps TRBD1 as D (6 bases). There are 17 residues in the CDR3. Germline lookup yields CDR1 DFQATT and CDR2 SNEGSKA (reference sequence). V was trimmed by 0 bases and J by 2 bases, leaving 14 bases between them. The CDR3 region is CSARDWATGTGANVLTF. DNA for the CDR3: TGCAGTGCTAGAGATTGGGCAACAGGGACTGGGGCCAACGTCCTGACTTTC.

The rearrangement uses TRBV18 and TRBJ2-4; no clear D gene. From germline, CDR1 is KGHSH and CDR2 LQKENI. The CDR3 runs to 13 residues. V was cut by 6 bases and J by 0 bases, with 6 bases left in between. The CDR3 loop is CASSPSAKNIQYF. CDR3 DNA: TGTGCCAGCTCCCCTTCAGCCAAAAACATTCAGTACTTC.

This clonotype was seen ten or more times. The V and J genes are TRBV5-6 and TRBJ1-5; D possibly corresponds to TRBD1 (6 bases). Trimming shortened V by 4 bases and J by 3 bases, and 11 bases separated the two germline ends. The V gene's germline CDR1 is SGHDT and CDR2 YYEEEE. This CDR3 is built from 14 residues. The CDR3, as DNA: TGTGCCAGCAGCCTAGGGGGGGTCAATCAGCCCCAGCATTTT. Translating gives CASSLGGVNQPQHF.

This clonotype showed up just a few times. The genes are TRBV5-1 and TRBJ1-3; no firm D call. V was cut by 4 bases and J by 1 base, with 9 bases left in between. This CDR3 region has 14 residues. Germline values: CDR1 SGHRS, CDR2 YFSETQ. CDR3: CASSADMSGNTIYF. CDR3 DNA: TGCGCCAGCAGCGCCGATATGTCTGGAAACACCATATATTTT.